This T cell receptor beta chain comes out of a study of PD-L1 blockade in urothelial cancer. Documented time point: pretreatment peripheral blood. All patients carried locally advanced or metastatic urothelial carcinoma. Trimming took 6 bases from V and 2 from J; bases not matched to a gene: 10. CDR1 is SEHNR and CDR2 is FQNEAQ in the germline V gene (reference sequence). This CDR3 has 16 amino acids. The assay was immunoSEQ multiplex PCR, and TCRdb's table has in-frame clones only and misses some. The data show just under 65,000 clones, around four fifths seen once. This clonotype originated in a man in his 70s with urothelial cancer. The chain links TRBV7-9 to TRBJ2-4; 7 nucleotides align to TRBD2. The sample here was PBMCs, taken around atezolizumab (anti-PD-L1) treatment. CDR3 amino acids: CASRPPGLPSKNIQYF. In DNA, the CDR3 is TGTGCCAGCAGACCTCCGGGACTACCTTCCAAAAACATTCAGTACTTC.